This T cell receptor (beta chain) was identified in a study of beta chain features in type 1 diabetes. Study information: Cell yields, gender and age were comparable in patients and healthy donors. Points from the study as a whole: A PCR bias possibly favoring shorter templates would apply equally to patients and controls.

Worth noting for this clone: The antigen remains unidentified.

CD4+ cells of the naive, central memory, regulatory and stem cell-like memory types were sorted via CD45RO/CCR7/CD25/CD127/CD95/CD27. Expressed TCRB transcripts were sequenced because the isolated RNA had all been reverse transcribed beforehand. Using immunoSEQ multiplex PCR, the repertoire was profiled, and TCRdb retains in-frame clones only, with some absent. The data show about 250,000 clones, with 13% to 15% seen just once and roughly 0.024% held by the top ten. Germline CDR1 SGHTA, CDR2 FQGNSA. This CDR3 is built from 13 residues. Trimming removed 6 bases from V and 6 bases from J, with 12 bases in between.

The chain uses TRBV7-2 and TRBJ2-1; D remains ambiguous. The material sequenced was naive CD4+ T cells from blood. The TCR was taken from a woman aged 40 to 55 in good health. This chain's CDR3 is CASSSRNINEQFF. The CDR3 bases are TGTGCCAGCAGTTCCAGAAACATCAATGAGCAGTTCTTC.